Listed below are T cell receptor beta chains from one sample, sequenced in a study of beta chain features in type 1 diabetes. Measured with immunoSEQ multiplex PCR; TCRdb has only the in-frame clones, and not every one. The sample has roughly 300,000 clones; 14% are singletons. The sequencing sample was made of naive CD4+ T cells from blood. These TCRs come from a man aged 25-45 years with type 1 diabetes. Each CDR3 is given without its conserved first and last residue. Clone size, where shown, is once, few, many, or a class for clones that have expanded.

v_gene	j_gene	abundance	CDR3aa
TRBV30	TRBJ1-2	.	AWSPGYT
TRBV29-1	TRBJ1-1	few	SVEGLYPDTEAF
TRBV6-5	TRBJ1-5	once	ASSYSDRGNQPQH
TRBV10-3	TRBJ2-1	few	AISVGLAGGNEQF
TRBV19	TRBJ1-2	few	ASSTWDRASYGYT
TRBV5-1	TRBJ1-1	few	ASSKGQPNTEAF
TRBV7-8	TRBJ2-3	few	ASSSPGQGGFTDTQY
TRBV5-1	TRBJ2-1	few	ASSLVVAALSGNEQF
TRBV7-3	TRBJ1-5	few	ASSLMPPDREGGNQPQH
TRBV11-2	TRBJ2-1	.	ASSETSVSYNEQF
TRBV9	TRBJ2-1	.	ASSVAGTGTDEQF
TRBV29-1	TRBJ2-7	few	SVRDSPYEQY
TRBV7-2	TRBJ1-2	.	ASSPTGDYGYT
TRBV5-1	TRBJ2-2	.	ASSRDSRAGELF
TRBV11-2	TRBJ2-3	few	ASTILATDTQY
TRBV6-5	TRBJ1-1	.	ASTLGVGFGTEAF
TRBV18	TRBJ2-3	.	ASSPPTSGKQY
TRBV29-1	TRBJ2-1	.	SVEGIAANYNEQF
TRBV9	TRBJ2-1	.	ASSVGAGAQYNEQF
TRBV4-3	TRBJ2-2	.	ASSQDPGSAAGELF
TRBV19	TRBJ1-5	.	ASSPEGNQPQH
TRBV6-6	TRBJ2-1	few	ASSSHRAPGYEQF
TRBV5-1	TRBJ2-1	.	ASSLADYYNEQF
TRBV5-1	TRBJ2-7	few	ASSFRGSGYEQY
TRBV5-1	TRBJ2-7	few	ASSPGTSGNEQY
TRBV4-1	TRBJ2-5	.	ASSRQGGETQY
TRBV7-9	TRBJ2-1	.	ASSSGLAGYNEQF
TRBV5-1	TRBJ2-3	.	ASSLGGTDTQY
TRBV28	TRBJ2-7	few	ASSSAAYYYEQY
TRBV19	TRBJ2-7	few	ASSRTGKSYEQY
TRBV9	TRBJ2-1	few	ASSGLASEQF
TRBV9	TRBJ1-2	few	ASSTHRTRSYGYT
TRBV7-9	TRBJ2-6	many	ASSSDSSGANVLT
TRBV28	TRBJ1-5	.	ASSLPGTGGNQPQH
TRBV7-2	TRBJ1-5	.	ASSFRTEHQPQH
TRBV11-3	TRBJ2-7	.	ASSRGYEQY
TRBV11-2	TRBJ2-5	.	ASSETTEIRETQY
TRBV5-4	TRBJ1-2	few	ASSLDRHRYT
TRBV19	TRBJ2-2	.	ASSRQTNTGELF
TRBV7-6	TRBJ2-1	.	ASSRGGNEQF
TRBV6-5	TRBJ1-2	.	ASSYPGSYGYT
TRBV6-5	TRBJ1-2	.	ASRRPGQGAQGYT
TRBV4-2	TRBJ2-7	few	ASSPPGGRDEQY